One sample yielded the 7 T cell receptor beta chains listed below, sequenced in a study of vaccination effects on CD4 cells after COVID-19. The antigens for these receptors are not known. ViraFEST assay sequencing came after antigen-specific CD4+ T cells were expanded with viral peptide pools. With more than 9 days of culture completed, CD4+ T cells were isolated. Either the BNT162b2 or mRNA-1273 vaccine was given to participants in two doses. This table comes from immunoSEQ multiplex PCR, and its TCRdb copy is limited to in-frame clones, with some not included. The repertoire holds around 67,000 clones, with about 80% as singletons. This material consisted of CD4+ T cells from PBMCs cultured with HCoV-229E spike peptides, taken after COVID-19 vaccination. These receptors originate from a human donor who received a COVID-19 vaccine.

The rearrangement links TRBV19 to TRBJ1-2; weak D call: TRBD1 (5 bases). V was clipped by 3 bases and J by 7 bases, with 9 bases between them. Looked up from germline, CDR1 is LNHDA and CDR2 is SQIVND (reference sequence). The CDR3 contains 12 residues. For the CDR3, the DNA is TGTGCCAGTAGTATGGGACCCCTTGGCTACACCTTC. Translation: CASSMGPLGYTF.

The gene calls are TRBV6-4 and TRBJ1-2; TRBD1 aligns across 8 bases. This CDR3 is built from 13 residues. V gave up 6 bases and J gave up 6 bases; unmatched junction bases: 6. Per germline, CDR1 MRHNA and CDR2 SNTAGT. The CDR3 protein is CASSKPGGNGYTF. Written as DNA, the CDR3 is TGTGCCAGCAGCAAGCCAGGGGGCAATGGCTACACCTTC.

V and J are TRBV24-1 and TRBJ2-3, with D unclear. CDR1 and CDR2 from the germline V gene are KGHDR and SFDVKD. Trimming left V 0 bases short and J 0 bases short, with 6 bases between. This CDR3 contains 15 residues. The CDR3 sequence is CATSDLLGSTDTQYF. CDR3 DNA sequence: TGTGCCACCAGTGATTTGTTGGGTAGCACAGATACGCAGTATTTT.

V usage is TRBV12-3 or TRBV12-4 and J usage is TRBJ1-2; D remains ambiguous. The germline V and J ends were trimmed by 2 bases and 4 bases, with 8 bases remaining between them. The CDR3 is 13 amino acids. In DNA form, the CDR3 reads TGTGCCAGCAGTTTAAGGACCGTCTATGGCTACACCTTC. Translated, it gives CASSLRTVYGYTF.

J is TRBJ2-6 and V is TRBV6-4, with D perhaps TRBD1 (5 bases). The ends were cut back, 2 bases at V and 12 bases at J, with 11 bases in the middle. The CDR3 has 13 amino acids. Germline CDR1 MRHNA, CDR2 SNTAGT. CDR3 in DNA: TGTGCCAGCAGTGACGGGGATAGGGGCGTCCTGACTTTC. Encoded protein: CASSDGDRGVLTF.

CDR3 sequence: CASSSGGSTDTQYF. The CDR3 nucleotides read TGTGCCAGCAGCAGCGGGGGCAGCACAGATACGCAGTATTTT. This rearrangement joins TRBV5-6 to TRBJ2-3; 8 bases agree with TRBD2. The CDR3 sequence is 14 residues long. Trimming took 4 bases from V and 0 from J; bases not matched to a gene: 1. Germline V gives CDR1 SGHDT, CDR2 YYEEEE.

This chain links TRBV27 with TRBJ1-1; no reliable D call. Trimming took off 0 bases at V and 5 bases at J, with 10 bases between the two ends. Germline values: CDR1 MNHEY, CDR2 SMNVEV (reference sequence). The CDR3 has 14 residues. Here the CDR3 reads CASSLSLGPTEAFF. DNA for the CDR3: TGTGCCAGCAGTTTATCATTAGGGCCGACTGAAGCTTTCTTT.